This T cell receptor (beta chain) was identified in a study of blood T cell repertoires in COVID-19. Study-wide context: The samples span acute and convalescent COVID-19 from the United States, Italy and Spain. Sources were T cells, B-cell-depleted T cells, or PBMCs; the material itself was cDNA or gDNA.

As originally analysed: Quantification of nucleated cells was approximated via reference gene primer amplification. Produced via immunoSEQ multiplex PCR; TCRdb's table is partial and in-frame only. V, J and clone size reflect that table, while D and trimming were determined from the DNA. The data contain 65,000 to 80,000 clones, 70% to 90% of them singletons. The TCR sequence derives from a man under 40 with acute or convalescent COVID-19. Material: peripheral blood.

This CDR3 is CASSEGPGGMNGYTF. The CDR3 region has the DNA TGTGCCAGCAGTGAAGGGCCAGGGGGCATGAATGGCTACACCTTC. The chain carries TRBV2 and TRBJ1-2; 8 bases align to TRBD1. The germline V gene encodes CDR1 SNHLY and CDR2 FYNNEI. The V gene end was trimmed by 1 base and the J gene end by 6 bases; junction bases not matched to a gene: 7. The CDR3 has 15 residues.